This entry describes one TCR beta chain. This sample stems from a study of blood T cell repertoires in COVID-19. Assay: immunoSEQ multiplex PCR; the TCRdb copy retains only in-frame clones and omits some. The repertoire holds around 38,000 clones, with roughly nine tenths as singletons. CDR3 length: 12 amino acids. Germline CDR1 GTSNPN, CDR2 SVGIG (reference sequence). The V gene lost 6 bases and the J gene lost 9 bases, with 14 bases spanning the gap. The sequence derives from a human donor in a cohort sampled during active COVID-19. The V gene is TRBV30, the J gene TRBJ1-4, with TRBD1 as a possible D gene (5 bases). What was sequenced was peripheral blood. The CDR3 nucleotides read TGTGCCTGTTCGCTGGCAGGGAAAAAACTGTTTTTT. Translation gives CACSLAGKKLFF.